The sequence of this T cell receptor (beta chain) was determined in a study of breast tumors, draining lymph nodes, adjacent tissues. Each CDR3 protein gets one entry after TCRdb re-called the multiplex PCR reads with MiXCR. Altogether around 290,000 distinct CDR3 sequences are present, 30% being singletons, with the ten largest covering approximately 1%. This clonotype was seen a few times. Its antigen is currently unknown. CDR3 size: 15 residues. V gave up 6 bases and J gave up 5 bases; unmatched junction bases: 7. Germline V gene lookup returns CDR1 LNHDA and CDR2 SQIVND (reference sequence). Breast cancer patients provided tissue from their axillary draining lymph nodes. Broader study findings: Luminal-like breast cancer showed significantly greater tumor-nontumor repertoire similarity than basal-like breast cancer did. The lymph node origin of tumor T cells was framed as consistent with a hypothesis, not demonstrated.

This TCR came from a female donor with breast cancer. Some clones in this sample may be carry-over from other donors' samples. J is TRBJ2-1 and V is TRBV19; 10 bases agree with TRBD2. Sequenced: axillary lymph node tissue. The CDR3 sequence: CASRFLAGVHNEQFF. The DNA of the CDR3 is TGTGCCAGTAGGTTTCTAGCGGGAGTTCACAATGAGCAGTTCTTC.